These 29 T cell receptor beta chains were all obtained from the same sample, sequenced in a study of blood T cell repertoires in COVID-19. Data came from immunoSEQ multiplex PCR; TCRdb stores just in-frame clones and leaves some out. Among around 70,000 clones, around 93% were seen once, and the ten largest hold 4.8%. Material for sequencing was peripheral blood. These receptors were collected from a woman in her sixties with active COVID-19.

The chain links TRBV5-1 to TRBJ2-5; D is perhaps TRBD2 (6 bases). The CDR3 spans 16 residues. V lost 3 bases and J lost 4, with 19 bases in between. Looked up from germline, CDR1 is SGHRS and CDR2 is YFSETQ. CDR3 bases: TGCGCCAGCAGCTGGGGAGGAGGGGTTGATGGAGAGACCCAGTACTTC. Protein product: CASSWGGGVDGETQYF.

This clone occurred once. This chain joins TRBV14 and TRBJ2-1; D is undetermined. The CDR3 covers 14 residues. V was clipped by 4 bases and J by 10 bases, with 17 bases between them. From germline, CDR1 is SGHDN and CDR2 FVKESK. As DNA, the CDR3 is TGTGCCAGCAGCCCCCCAGGCGTCGTGGGCGAGCAGTTCTTC. Translation: CASSPPGVVGEQFF.

The V and J genes are TRBV6-6 and TRBJ1-1; no clear D. The germline CDR1 and CDR2 sequences are MNHNY and SVGAGI (reference sequence). The V end was cut by 4 bases, the J end by 10 bases, with 10 bases between. The CDR3 spans 11 residues. The CDR3 spells CASSSGRIAFF. The CDR3 DNA reads TGTGCCAGCAGTTCAGGCCGGATAGCTTTCTTT.

This clone came up once. The V gene is TRBV20-1, the J gene TRBJ2-7, with unresolved D. Trimming took off 7 bases at V and 10 bases at J, with 14 bases between the two ends. The CDR3 consists of 10 residues. Germline CDR1 is DFQATT and CDR2 is SNEGSKA (reference sequence). The CDR3 DNA follows: TGCAGTGTCCAGTTAGCCCCTCAGTACTTC. It is translated as CSVQLAPQYF.

The CDR3 protein is CASGLVLNRATYNEQFF. The CDR3 nucleotides are TGTGCTAGTGGTTTGGTTCTTAACAGGGCAACCTACAATGAGCAGTTCTTC. J is TRBJ2-1 and V is TRBV12-5, with D possibly matching TRBD1 (6 bases). CDR3 length: 17 amino acids. Per the germline V gene, CDR1 is LGHNT and CDR2 is FRNRAP. Trimming left V 0 bases short and J 2 bases short, with 14 bases between.

The chain joins TRBV5-1 to TRBJ2-2; 15 bases map to TRBD2. Germline CDR1 reads SGHRS; CDR2 reads YFSETQ. This CDR3 is built from 20 residues. V was clipped by 0 bases and J by 6 bases; unmatched bases: 12. The CDR3 nucleotides read TGCGCCAGCAGCTTGGTGGATGGACTAGCGGGAGGGCCCCGGGCCGGGGAGCTGTTTTTT. Translation: CASSLVDGLAGGPRAGELFF.

This clone was counted once. The chain uses TRBV5-1 and TRBJ1-2; 7 bases are shared with TRBD1. The CDR3 is 15 residues long. Germline V gene sequence: CDR1 SGHRS, CDR2 YFSETQ. V was pared by 0 bases and J by 4 bases, with 6 bases of the junction left unmatched. The CDR3 DNA reads as TGCGCCAGCAGCTTGGCCGACAGGGTGGGCTATGGCTACACCTTC. Translated: CASSLADRVGYGYTF.

The J gene is TRBJ2-1, the V gene TRBV28; 7 nucleotides agree with TRBD1. The CDR3 length is 14 residues. The V segment lost 8 bases and the J segment 5 bases; nucleotides outside the gene matches: 9. Germline V gene data show CDR1 as MDHEN and CDR2 as SYDVKM. CDR3 amino acids: CASLTGTEHNEQFF. DNA for the CDR3: TGTGCCAGCCTTACCGGGACAGAACACAATGAGCAGTTCTTC. Variable domain in full (rest from reference TRBV28 and TRBJ2-1): DVKVTQSSRYLVKRTGEKVFLECVQDMDHENMFWYRQDPGLGLRLIYFSYDVKMKEKGDIPEGYSVSREKKERFSLILESASTNQTSMYLCASLTGTEHNEQFFGPGTRLTVL.

This chain connects TRBV27 to TRBJ2-2, with TRBD1 matching 7 bases. This CDR3 comprises 15 residues. Per germline, CDR1 MNHEY and CDR2 SMNVEV (reference sequence). With V trimmed by 5 bases and J by 8 bases, 11 bases remained unmatched. CDR3 sequence: CASSPPTGRLGELFF. The CDR3 DNA reads as TGTGCCAGCAGTCCCCCGACAGGGCGGTTGGGGGAGCTGTTTTTT.

The chain uses TRBV30 and TRBJ1-1; 8 bases are a match to TRBD1. Germline CDR1 is GTSNPN and CDR2 is SVGIG (reference sequence). The CDR3 contains 14 residues. V shed 2 bases, J shed 1 base, and the junction held 3 bases outside the gene matches. CDR3 DNA: TGTGCCTGGAGTACCGGGACAGGGAACACTGAAGCTTTCTTT. Translating gives CAWSTGTGNTEAFF.

The chain recombines TRBV7-9 with TRBJ2-2, with TRBD1 identical over 10 bases. V was clipped by 5 bases and J by 2 bases; unmatched bases: 2. The CDR3 runs to 15 residues. Germline assignment: CDR1 SEHNR and CDR2 FQNEAQ (reference sequence). The CDR3 is CASSRQGANTGELFF. The CDR3 bases are TGTGCCAGCAGCCGACAGGGGGCCAACACCGGGGAGCTGTTTTTT.

This rearrangement joins TRBV10-2 to TRBJ2-3; 13 bases are shared with TRBD2. Trimming at V came to 6 bases and at J to 1 base, leaving 10 bases not matched to a gene. Germline values: CDR1 WSHSY, CDR2 SAAADI. The CDR3 extends over 18 amino acids. The CDR3 region has the DNA TGCGCCAGCAGAGGGACTAGCGGGGCGGATCCTGGCACAGATACGCAGTATTTT. Translating it yields CASRGTSGADPGTDTQYF.

A few counts support this clone. The chain joins TRBV7-9 to TRBJ2-5; the D is unclear. CDR3 length: 12 residues. Germline values: CDR1 SEHNR, CDR2 FQNEAQ (reference sequence). Trimming cost V 1 base and J 5 bases, with 5 bases left between them. CDR3 nucleotide sequence: TGTGCCAGCAGCTTAGTTGCGGAGACCCAGTACTTC. Protein sequence: CASSLVAETQYF.

Regarding this clone: One end of the junction varies from germline; a read error may be responsible. V usage is TRBV15 and J usage is TRBJ2-1, with a tentative D call TRBD1 (6 bases). The CDR3 is made up of 17 amino acids. Looked up from germline, CDR1 is LNHNV and CDR2 is YYDKDF (reference sequence). CDR3 in amino acids: CATSGELPGQSYNEQFF. CDR3 nucleotide sequence: TGTGCCACCAGCGGAGAGCTCCCAGGACAGTCCTACAATGAGCAGTTCTTC. The complete variable domain, with remaining parts taken from reference TRBV15 and TRBJ2-1, reads DAMVIQNPRYQVTQFGKPVTLSCSQTLNHNVMYWYQQKSSQAPKLLFHYYDKDFNNEADTPDNFQSRRPNTSFCFLDIRSPGLGDTAMYLCATSGELPGQSYNEQFFGPGTRLTVL.

The gene calls are TRBV11-2 and TRBJ2-7, with no clear D. Trimming stripped 2 bases from V and 6 bases from J, with 5 bases between. Germline assignment: CDR1 SGHAT and CDR2 FQNNGV. This CDR3 is 11 amino acids long. The CDR3 DNA follows: TGTGCCAGCAGCTTAATTCGCGAGCAGTACTTC. This translates into CASSLIREQYF.

The chain's CDR3 is CASSMGYGTGYNEQFF. CDR3 sequence (DNA): TGTGCCAGTAGTATGGGGTACGGGACAGGGTACAATGAGCAGTTCTTC. The chain recombines TRBV19 with TRBJ2-1, with TRBD1 identical over 9 bases. The J segment lost 4 bases and the V segment lost 3 bases, leaving 7 bases of the junction unmatched. Germline V gene data show CDR1 as LNHDA and CDR2 as SQIVND (reference sequence). CDR3 length: 16 amino acids.

The chain links TRBV6-2 or TRBV6-3 to TRBJ2-7; D remains ambiguous. CDR3 length equals 16 residues. V was cut by 6 bases and J by 6 bases, with 24 bases left in between. Germline V gives CDR1 MNHEY, CDR2 SVGEGT. The CDR3 sequence: CASSTLYKNYAFEQYF. The CDR3 bases are TGTGCCAGCAGCACATTATATAAGAACTACGCTTTCGAGCAGTACTTC.

The chain is built from TRBV2 and TRBJ1-2, with a tentative D call TRBD1 (6 bases). This CDR3 region has 14 residues. The germline V gene has CDR1 SNHLY and CDR2 FYNNEI. V lost 8 bases, J lost 7 bases, and 20 bases lay in between. CDR3 amino acids: CASGSRGTRFGYTF. The CDR3, as DNA: TGTGCCAGCGGCTCCAGAGGGACACGCTTTGGCTACACCTTC. The full variable domain, completed using reference TRBV2 and TRBJ1-2, is EPEVTQTPSHQVTQMGQEVILRCVPISNHLYFYWYRQILGQKVEFLVSFYNNEISEKSEIFDDQFSVERPDGSNFTLKIRSTKLEDSAMYFCASGSRGTRFGYTFGSGTRLTVV.

The V and J genes are TRBV7-8 and TRBJ2-7; TRBD2 aligns across 11 bases. Per germline, CDR1 SGHVS and CDR2 FQNEAQ. This CDR3 has 18 residues. The J segment lost 5 bases and the V segment lost 1 base, leaving 13 bases of the junction unmatched. CDR3 amino acids: CASSLDKVAGGREDEQYF. CDR3 sequence (DNA): TGTGCCAGCAGCTTAGATAAGGTAGCGGGAGGGAGGGAGGACGAGCAGTACTTC.

The chain is built from TRBV30 and TRBJ1-1, with 7 positions matching TRBD1. Trimming at V came to 8 bases and at J to 4 bases, leaving 10 bases not matched to a gene. The CDR3 contains 13 residues. Germline values: CDR1 GTSNPN, CDR2 SVGIG (reference sequence). This CDR3 is CAGRQGRGTEAFF. CDR3 nucleotide sequence: TGTGCCGGAAGACAGGGAAGGGGCACTGAAGCTTTCTTT.

This chain links TRBV7-9 with TRBJ2-7; TRBD2 aligns across 8 bases. The CDR3 loop spans 13 amino acids. The V gene end was trimmed by 3 bases and the J gene end by 5 bases; junction bases not matched to a gene: 3. CDR1 and CDR2 from the germline V gene are SEHNR and FQNEAQ (reference sequence). This chain's CDR3 is CASSFSGSNEQYF. In DNA, the CDR3 is TGTGCCAGCAGCTTCAGCGGGAGTAACGAGCAGTACTTC.

This chain connects TRBV2 to TRBJ1-2, with D unclear. CDR1 is SNHLY and CDR2 is FYNNEI in the germline V gene. The V end lost 4 bases, the J end lost 2 bases, and 8 bases lay between the germline ends. The CDR3 is made up of 13 amino acids. The CDR3 sequence is CASSVEGNYGYTF. The DNA for the CDR3 is TGTGCCAGCAGTGTGGAGGGCAACTATGGCTACACCTTC.

The J gene is TRBJ1-2, the V gene TRBV3-1 (or the pseudogene TRBV3-2), with D unclear. This CDR3 comprises 17 residues. Germline assignment: CDR1 LGHDT and CDR2 YNNKEL (reference sequence). The V and J ends lost 1 base and 1 base respectively, with 16 bases between them. CDR3 bases: TGTGCCAGCAGCCAAGTTGGCGGCCAACTTCTTAACTATGGCTACACCTTC. Protein product: CASSQVGGQLLNYGYTF.

The rearrangement links TRBV29-1 to TRBJ2-3; 8 bases are shared with TRBD1. The germline V gene encodes CDR1 SQVTM and CDR2 ANQGSEA. CDR3 length equals 13 residues. V lost 4 bases to trimming and J lost 5 bases; unmatched junction nucleotides: 5. The CDR3 DNA sequence: TGCAGCGTTGCTGGACAGGGTTTAGATACGCAGTATTTT. It codes for CSVAGQGLDTQYF.

The chain combines TRBV4-1 with TRBJ2-1; 11 positions agree with TRBD2. The CDR3 runs 18 residues. From germline, CDR1 is MGHRA and CDR2 YSYEKL. Trimming removed 2 bases from V and 3 bases from J; junction bases left unmatched: 9. CDR3 nucleotide sequence: TGCGCCAGCAGCCAACTCATTAGCGGGAGGGGGGACTACAATGAGCAGTTCTTC. Amino acids: CASSQLISGRGDYNEQFF.

This chain uses TRBV5-1 with TRBJ2-5; D not certain. The germline V gene has CDR1 SGHRS and CDR2 YFSETQ. Trimming took 1 base from V and 1 from J, leaving 8 bases between them. The CDR3 is 14 residues long. The CDR3 DNA reads as TGCGCCAGCAGCTTGAATTCAGTCCAAGAGACCCAGTACTTC. It specifies CASSLNSVQETQYF.

The J gene is TRBJ2-7, the V gene TRBV25-1, with D perhaps matching TRBD1 (5 bases). Looked up from germline, CDR1 is MGHDK and CDR2 is SYGVNS. The CDR3 is made up of 12 amino acids. Deletions cut 2 bases from V and 6 bases from J, with 8 bases between. CDR3 protein: CASSEGAPEQYF. CDR3 in DNA: TGTGCCAGCAGTGAAGGGGCACCCGAGCAGTACTTC.

This chain links TRBV10-1 with TRBJ1-4; D not certain. Germline CDR1 and CDR2: WNHNN and SYGVQD (reference sequence). V lost 6 bases and J lost 5, with 10 bases in between. The CDR3 sequence is 13 residues long. CDR3 loop: CASRAGLNEKLFF. The CDR3 DNA follows: TGCGCCAGCAGGGCCGGACTAAATGAAAAACTGTTTTTT.

The chain links TRBV2 to TRBJ2-3, with unresolved D. With 8 bases removed from V and 4 bases from J, the gap between germline ends came to 7 bases. This CDR3 has 11 residues. CDR1 SNHLY and CDR2 FYNNEI come from the germline V gene. DNA of the CDR3: TGTGCCAGCTTTCGGTCAGATACGCAGTATTTT. Translated, it gives CASFRSDTQYF.